These T cell receptor beta chains were read from a single sample in a study of naive and memory T cell subsets. From the UMI-ligation and nested PCR reads, TCRdb called clonotypes with MiXCR, one entry per CDR3 protein. The profile shows 80,000 or so distinct CDR3 sequences, approximately 10% of them singletons. The sample consisted of naive CD8+ T cells from blood. Receptors originate from a human donor in good health. The CDR3 runs from the conserved cysteine through the conserved F or W. A D gene is named only where the DNA matches it firmly. The size field is filled for only some rows; it gives once, few, many or a size class.

CDR3 DNA,CDR3 protein,D gene,V gene,clone size,J gene
TGTGCCAGCAGCCCGCCAGACAGGCGGAACACTGAAGCTTTCTTT,CASSPPDRRNTEAFF,.,TRBV7-9,few,TRBJ1-1
TGCAGTGCTAGGGGTTTAGATATACCCAGCAATCAGCCCCAGCATTTT,CSARGLDIPSNQPQHF,.,TRBV20-1,many,TRBJ1-5
TGTGCCAGCAGCTCCAGGACAGGGAGCTCCTACAATGAGCAGTTCTTC,CASSSRTGSSYNEQFF,TRBD1,TRBV11-2,few,TRBJ2-1
TGCAGCGTTAGGACAGGTCTACGCGAGCAGTACTTC,CSVRTGLREQYF,TRBD1,TRBV29-1,many,TRBJ2-7
TGTGCCAGCAGGTTATGGCATCGGGACTACCCGCAAGAGACCCAGTACTTC,CASRLWHRDYPQETQYF,TRBD2,TRBV28,many,TRBJ2-5
TGTGCCAGCAGTCCGCTACCCGGGGAGCAGTTCTTC,CASSPLPGEQFF,.,TRBV28,few,TRBJ2-1
TGCAGCGTTCCGACAGGGGCGTCCCAGTACTTC,CSVPTGASQYF,TRBD1,TRBV29-1,many,TRBJ2-5
TGCAGCGCTGGGGGGCAGCTGAACACTGCTGGAGTTTTCTTT,CSAGGQLNTAGVFF,.,TRBV29-1,few,TRBJ1-1
TGTGCCAGCAGCGGGACAGTGCTTAACTATGGCTACACCTTC,CASSGTVLNYGYTF,TRBD1,TRBV13,few,TRBJ1-2
TGTGCCAGCAGCTGGGGGGGGACGGTCTCCTACGAGCAGTACTTC,CASSWGGTVSYEQYF,TRBD2,TRBV5-6,many,TRBJ2-7
TGCAGCGCACCTGGGCGGGAGGGAAAGCAGTTCTTC,CSAPGREGKQFF,TRBD2,TRBV29-1,.,TRBJ2-1
TGCGCCAGCAGCCAAGCTTGGGGCGGGTACGAGCAGTACTTC,CASSQAWGGYEQYF,.,TRBV4-1,few,TRBJ2-7
TGTGCCAGCAGCTTAGCGACTTTAGGGACAGGGGGCGCGGGGTATTTT,CASSLATLGTGGAGYF,TRBD1,TRBV7-8,.,TRBJ1-5
TGTGCCAGCAGTGACCCCCGAAACAATGAGCAGTTCTTC,CASSDPRNNEQFF,.,TRBV25-1,many,TRBJ2-1
TGTGCCAGCAGTTCCGACAGGCTCTATGGCTACACCTTC,CASSSDRLYGYTF,.,TRBV27,few,TRBJ1-2
TGTGCCACCAGTGATCCCGTCCGGGACACAGATACGCAGTATTTT,CATSDPVRDTDTQYF,.,TRBV24-1,many,TRBJ2-3
TGTGCCAGCAGTGAACCCAGTGGGGAGACCCAGTACTTC,CASSEPSGETQYF,.,TRBV6-1,.,TRBJ2-5
TGTGCCAGCAGCCTCAGCGACGGGGGCTCCTACGAGCAGTACTTC,CASSLSDGGSYEQYF,.,TRBV9,.,TRBJ2-7
TGTGCCAGCAGCTTAGGAGGACAAAGTAGTGAGGAGCAGTACTTC,CASSLGGQSSEEQYF,.,TRBV11-2,.,TRBJ2-7
TGTGCCAGCAGTTTCTCGGGGATCTACGAGCAGTACTTC,CASSFSGIYEQYF,.,TRBV12-3/TRBV12-4,.,TRBJ2-7
TGTGCCACTAACGGACAGGGTGTTTACAATGAGCAGTTCTTC,CATNGQGVYNEQFF,TRBD1,TRBV28,few,TRBJ2-1
TGTGCCACCAGTGAAACGGGATTCGATCAGCCCCAGCATTTT,CATSETGFDQPQHF,.,TRBV24-1,many,TRBJ1-5
TGTGCCAGCAGCCACCGACAGGGATTCCTAACCTCTGAAGCTTTCTTT,CASSHRQGFLTSEAFF,TRBD1,TRBV5-6,many,TRBJ1-1
TGTGCCAGCAGCTCCGGACTATCTACCAGGGATACGCAGTATTTT,CASSSGLSTRDTQYF,.,TRBV7-8,.,TRBJ2-3
TGCGCCAGCAGCCAAGAACACGGTAGCAATCAGCCCCAGCATTTT,CASSQEHGSNQPQHF,.,TRBV4-1,few,TRBJ1-5
TGTGCCAGCAGCCAAGCGGCGGAGACGAACACCGGGGAGCTGTTTTTT,CASSQAAETNTGELFF,.,TRBV4-2,.,TRBJ2-2
TGCGCCAGCAGCCAGCTAGCGGGAGAAGGGTACGAGCAGTACTTC,CASSQLAGEGYEQYF,TRBD2,TRBV4-1,.,TRBJ2-7
TGCGCCAGCAGCCAAGGCCCCAGGATCAGGGGCAGGGAGACCCAGTACTTC,CASSQGPRIRGRETQYF,.,TRBV4-3,many,TRBJ2-5
TGCAGTGCTAGCAGGGACGAGCAGTACTTC,CSASRDEQYF,.,TRBV20-1,few,TRBJ2-7
TGTGCCTGGAGTGTATCCTACGAGCAGTACTTC,CAWSVSYEQYF,.,TRBV30,many,TRBJ2-7
TGCGCCAGCAGCCAAACCCGCTCTTTACGCGGGGAGACCCAGTACTTC,CASSQTRSLRGETQYF,.,TRBV4-3,few,TRBJ2-5
TGTGCCAGCAGCCAAGGGACTAGCGGAACCTACGAGCAGTACTTC,CASSQGTSGTYEQYF,TRBD2,TRBV4-3,many,TRBJ2-7
TGTGCCAGCAGTTACACCGGGACGTTCTCTGGAAACACCATATATTTT,CASSYTGTFSGNTIYF,.,TRBV6-2/TRBV6-3,many,TRBJ1-3
TGCGCCAGCAGTCACCAGGGACTAGCGGGTAACACCGGGGAGCTGTTTTTT,CASSHQGLAGNTGELFF,TRBD2,TRBV23-1,.,TRBJ2-2
TGTGCCGGGAACCGCAAGGACAGGGGCGGTACCAAAAACATTCAGTACTTC,CAGNRKDRGGTKNIQYF,.,TRBV21-1,few,TRBJ2-4
TGTGCCAGCAGCCCCAACAACGGACAGGGGGCAGATACGCAGTATTTT,CASSPNNGQGADTQYF,TRBD1,TRBV7-9,few,TRBJ2-3
TGTGCCAGCAGTTTATCACGGTTCAATCAGCCCCAGCATTTT,CASSLSRFNQPQHF,.,TRBV27,.,TRBJ1-5